Included here is one TCR beta chain sequence, with context. The target antigen is unknown. The source of the sample is a study of regulatory T cells in long-lasting Graves disease. Study-wide findings and caveats: Persistent patients had more shared public clonotypes (roughly 2,700) than new patients (966). The study found TRBV28, TRBJ1-2 and TRBJ2-5 favored in persistent disease.

Losses at the gene ends were 4 bases for V and 6 bases for J; bases not matched to a gene: 9. The CDR3 contains 17 residues. Time point indicated: persistent/refractory GD, antithyroid drugs over 5 years with positive TRAb. The TCR library was prepared using RNA isolated from PBMCs. EDTA tubes collected roughly 9 milliliters of peripheral blood. In building TCR beta libraries, iRepertoire HTBI primers were used together with Arm-PCR of CDR3 regions. Via MiXCR, TCRdb re-called the multiplex PCR reads, giving one row per CDR3 protein. Here the sample spans roughly 700,000 distinct CDR3 sequences, approximately 29% being singletons.

The J gene is TRBJ2-1, the V gene TRBV12-3 or TRBV12-4, with 13 positions matching TRBD2. This receptor was taken from a female donor with Graves disease. The specimen comprised peripheral blood mononuclear cells (PBMCs), sampled when the disease was refractory, from a patient treated with antithyroid drugs. The CDR3 spells CASSSITGLAGSNEQFF. The CDR3 DNA follows: TGTGCCAGCAGTTCAATCACGGGACTAGCGGGATCCAATGAGCAGTTCTTC.